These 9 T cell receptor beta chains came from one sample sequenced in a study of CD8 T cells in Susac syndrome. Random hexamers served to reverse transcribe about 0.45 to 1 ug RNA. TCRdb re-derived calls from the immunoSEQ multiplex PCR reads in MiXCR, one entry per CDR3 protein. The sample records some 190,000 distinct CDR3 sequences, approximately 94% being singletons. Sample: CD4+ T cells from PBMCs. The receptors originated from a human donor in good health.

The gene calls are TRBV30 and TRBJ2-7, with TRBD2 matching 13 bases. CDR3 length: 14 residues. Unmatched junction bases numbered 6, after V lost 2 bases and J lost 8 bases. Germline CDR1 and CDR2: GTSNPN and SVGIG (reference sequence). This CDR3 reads CAWSPGLAGVKQYF. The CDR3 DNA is TGTGCCTGGAGTCCCGGACTAGCGGGAGTCAAGCAGTACTTC.

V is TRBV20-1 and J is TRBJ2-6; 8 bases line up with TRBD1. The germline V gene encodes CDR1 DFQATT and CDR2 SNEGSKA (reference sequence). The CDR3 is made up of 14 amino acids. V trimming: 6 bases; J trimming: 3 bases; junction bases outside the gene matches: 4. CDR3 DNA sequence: TGCAGTGCACCCAGGGGGCGTGGGGCCAACGTCCTGACTTTC. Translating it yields CSAPRGRGANVLTF.

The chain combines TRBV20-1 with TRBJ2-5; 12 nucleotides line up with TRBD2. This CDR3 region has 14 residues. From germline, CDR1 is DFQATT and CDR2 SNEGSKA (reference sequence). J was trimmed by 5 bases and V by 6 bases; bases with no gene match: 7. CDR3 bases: TGCAGTGCGCGTCGACTAGCGGGAGTCGAGACCCAGTACTTC. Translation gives CSARRLAGVETQYF.

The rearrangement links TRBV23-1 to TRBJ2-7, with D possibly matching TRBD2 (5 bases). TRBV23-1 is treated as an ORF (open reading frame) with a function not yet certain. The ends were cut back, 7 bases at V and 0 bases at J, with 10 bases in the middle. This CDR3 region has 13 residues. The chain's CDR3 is CASKGLSSYEQYF. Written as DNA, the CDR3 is TGCGCCAGCAAAGGACTTTCCTCCTACGAGCAGTACTTC.

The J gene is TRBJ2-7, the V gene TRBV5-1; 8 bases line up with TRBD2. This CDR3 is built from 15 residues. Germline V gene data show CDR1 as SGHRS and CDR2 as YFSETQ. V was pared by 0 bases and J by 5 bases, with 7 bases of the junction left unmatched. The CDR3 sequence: CASSLAGYSGNEQYF. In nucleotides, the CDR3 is TGCGCCAGCAGCTTGGCCGGTTATAGCGGGAACGAGCAGTACTTC.

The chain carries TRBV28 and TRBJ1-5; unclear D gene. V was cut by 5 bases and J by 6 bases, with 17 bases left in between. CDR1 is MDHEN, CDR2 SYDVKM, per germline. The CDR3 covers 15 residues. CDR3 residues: CASSDDTGSGQPQHF. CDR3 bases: TGTGCCAGCAGTGACGACACGGGGTCGGGTCAGCCCCAGCATTTT.

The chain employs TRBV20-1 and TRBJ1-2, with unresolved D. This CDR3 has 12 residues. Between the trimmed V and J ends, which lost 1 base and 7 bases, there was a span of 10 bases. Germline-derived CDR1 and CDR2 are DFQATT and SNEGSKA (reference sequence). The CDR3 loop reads CSARVLPGGYTF. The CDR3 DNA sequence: TGCAGTGCTAGAGTACTCCCTGGTGGCTACACCTTC.

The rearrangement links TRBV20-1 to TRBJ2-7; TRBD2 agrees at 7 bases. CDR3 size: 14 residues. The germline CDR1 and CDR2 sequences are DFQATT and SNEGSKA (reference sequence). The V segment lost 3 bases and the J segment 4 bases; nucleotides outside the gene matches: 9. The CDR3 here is CSASSGGSRYEQYF. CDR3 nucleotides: TGCAGTGCTAGTTCGGGCGGGAGCAGGTACGAGCAGTACTTC.

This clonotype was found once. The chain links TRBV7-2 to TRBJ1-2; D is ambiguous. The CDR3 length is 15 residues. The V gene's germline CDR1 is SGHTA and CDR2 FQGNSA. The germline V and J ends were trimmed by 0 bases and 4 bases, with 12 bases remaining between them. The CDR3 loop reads CASSLARDMGYGYTF. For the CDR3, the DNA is TGTGCCAGCAGCTTAGCTAGAGACATGGGCTATGGCTACACCTTC.